These 18 T cell receptor beta chains were all obtained from the same sample, sequenced in a study of cytomegalovirus exposure and HLA in healthy donors. Some clones are missing from TCRdb's copy, which holds only in-frame ones; the method was immunoSEQ multiplex PCR. The sample yields roughly 140,000 clones, roughly nine tenths seen once. Sequencing was done on a sample of PBMCs. These receptors all stem from a woman aged 18-29 years in good health and CMV-seropositive.

V is TRBV19 and J is TRBJ2-6; D unclear. Trimming removed 6 bases at V and 4 bases at J, with 16 bases between. From germline, CDR1 is LNHDA and CDR2 SQIVND (reference sequence). CDR3 length equals 16 residues. CDR3 loop: CASSKLLGSGANVLTF. Written as DNA, the CDR3 is TGTGCCAGTAGCAAATTATTGGGCTCCGGGGCCAACGTCCTGACTTTC.

This chain connects TRBV6-5 to TRBJ1-1, with a weak D call TRBD1 (5 bases). Between the trimmed V and J ends, which lost 0 bases and 5 bases, there was a span of 13 bases. The CDR3 consists of 15 residues. Germline V gene lookup returns CDR1 MNHEY and CDR2 SVGAGI. In DNA, the CDR3 is TGTGCCAGCAGTTACTCTCAGGGAATCGGGACTGAAGCTTTCTTT. Protein product: CASSYSQGIGTEAFF.

The gene calls are TRBV9 and TRBJ2-3, with 11 bases that match TRBD1. The CDR3 contains 17 residues. CDR1 and CDR2 (germline): SGDLS, YYNGEE. J was trimmed by 2 bases and V by 4 bases; bases with no gene match: 9. CDR3 protein: CASSPGTGGIDTDTQYF. The CDR3 DNA reads as TGTGCCAGCAGCCCCGGGACAGGGGGAATTGACACAGATACGCAGTATTTT.

The chain links TRBV7-3 to TRBJ1-5; 8 bases align to TRBD1. This CDR3 is built from 17 residues. Per the germline V gene, CDR1 is SGHTA and CDR2 is FQGTGA. V trimming: 4 bases; J trimming: 0 bases; junction bases outside the gene matches: 8. The CDR3 bases are TGTGCCAGCAGCTCCCATCGGGACAGGTTTAGCAATCAGCCCCAGCATTTT. As protein: CASSSHRDRFSNQPQHF. Using reference TRBV7-3 and TRBJ1-5 for the parts outside the CDR3, the full variable domain is GAGVSQTPSNKVTEKGKYVELRCDPISGHTALYWYRQSLGQGPEFLIYFQGTGAADDSGLPNDRFFAVRPEGSVSTLKIQRTERGDSAVYLCASSSHRDRFSNQPQHFGDGTRLSIL.

The gene calls are TRBV7-8 and TRBJ1-5; D unclear. This CDR3 is 18 amino acids long. Per germline, CDR1 SGHVS and CDR2 FQNEAQ. Trimming took 4 bases from V and 0 from J, leaving 19 bases between them. The CDR3 sequence: CASSSTGRRVYSNQPQHF. The CDR3 DNA is TGTGCCAGCAGCTCGACGGGTCGGCGGGTTTATAGCAATCAGCCCCAGCATTTT. The entire variable domain, with the rest obtained from reference TRBV7-8 and TRBJ1-5, is as follows: GAGVSQSPRYKVAKRGQDVALRCDPISGHVSLFWYQQALGQGPEFLTYFQNEAQLDKSGLPSDRFFAERPEGSVSTLKIQRTQQEDSAVYLCASSSTGRRVYSNQPQHFGDGTRLSIL.

V is TRBV6-1 and J is TRBJ2-3, with D possibly matching TRBD1 (5 bases). Trimming cost V 5 bases and J 0 bases, with 12 bases left between them. Looked up from germline, CDR1 is MNHNS and CDR2 is SASEGT. The CDR3 is 15 residues long. The CDR3, as DNA: TGTGCCAGCAGTAAGGACATCCCTAGCACAGATACGCAGTATTTT. This gives the protein CASSKDIPSTDTQYF.

As regards this clone: The junction differs from germline at one of its ends, possibly a read error. The chain is built from TRBV7-7 and TRBJ2-3; tentative D call: TRBD2 (5 bases). Germline CDR1 and CDR2: SSHAT and FNYEAQ (reference sequence). This CDR3 has 16 residues. CDR3 protein: CASSLGTGITTDTQYF. CDR3 DNA sequence: TGTGCTAGCAGCTTGGGCACCGGGATCACCACAGATACGCAGTATTTT.

The CDR3 region is CASPIFARDRGDEQYF. CDR3 in DNA: TGTGCCTCTCCGATTTTTGCCCGGGACAGGGGCGACGAGCAGTACTTC. The genes are TRBV30 and TRBJ2-7, with 10 bases matching TRBD1. V trimming: 7 bases; J trimming: 5 bases; junction bases outside the gene matches: 17. The CDR3 extends over 16 amino acids. CDR1 and CDR2 from the germline V gene are GTSNPN and SVGIG (reference sequence).

The chain links TRBV6-5 to TRBJ2-5, with TRBD1 matching over 12 bases. Germline V gene lookup returns CDR1 MNHEY and CDR2 SVGAGI. With 4 bases clipped from V and 4 bases from J, the junction kept 4 bases outside the gene matches. The CDR3 spans 15 residues. Written as DNA, the CDR3 is TGTGCCAGCAGTTCCCCGGGACAGGGGGCAGAGACCCAGTACTTC. Translation: CASSSPGQGAETQYF.

This chain connects TRBV5-1 to TRBJ1-3, with 7 positions matching TRBD1. Germline CDR1 is SGHRS and CDR2 is YFSETQ. The J segment lost 3 bases and the V segment lost 4 bases, leaving 4 bases of the junction unmatched. This CDR3 is 14 amino acids long. Here the CDR3 DNA reads TGCGCCAGCAGCCGGGACAGCTTTGGAAACACCATATATTTT. This gives the protein CASSRDSFGNTIYF.

The rearrangement links TRBV6-6 to TRBJ1-2; no clear D gene. Germline V CDR1 and CDR2: MNHNY, SVGAGI (reference sequence). Deletions cut 0 bases from V and 3 bases from J, with 8 bases between. The CDR3 has 14 residues. The CDR3 spells CASSYSRSDYGYTF. The DNA of the CDR3 is TGTGCCAGCAGTTACTCGAGGTCCGACTATGGCTACACCTTC.

Of note for this clone: A read error may produce the germline difference seen at one junction end. This rearrangement joins TRBV15 to TRBJ2-7; TRBD1 is a possible D gene (6 bases). CDR1 LNHNV and CDR2 YYDKDF come from the germline V gene (reference sequence). This CDR3 is built from 12 residues. The CDR3 DNA is TGTGCCACCAGCCCGGGACATCTTAGGCAGGACTTC. Protein sequence: CATSPGHLRQDF.

The chain carries TRBV19 and TRBJ2-4; D uncertain. Germline V gene sequence: CDR1 LNHDA, CDR2 SQIVND (reference sequence). The V and J ends lost 5 bases and 6 bases respectively, with 8 bases between them. The length of the CDR3 is 12 residues. CDR3 nucleotides: TGTGCCAGTAGTTCAACGGGAAACATTCAGTACTTC. Its translation: CASSSTGNIQYF.

The chain couples TRBV11-3 to TRBJ2-1; D perhaps matches TRBD2 (7 bases). The germline V and J ends were trimmed by 8 bases and 8 bases, with 16 bases remaining between them. From germline, CDR1 is SGHNT and CDR2 YENEEA. This CDR3 is 13 amino acids long. CDR3 sequence reads: CASGGGSTHEQFF. DNA for the CDR3: TGTGCCAGCGGGGGCGGGAGCACCCATGAGCAGTTCTTC.

Turning to this clone: The identical CDR3 is also encoded by other nucleotide sequences in the sample. The rearrangement uses TRBV9 and TRBJ2-2; D is undetermined. This CDR3 has 13 amino acids. Trimming left V 3 bases short and J 0 bases short, with 3 bases between. The germline V gene encodes CDR1 SGDLS and CDR2 YYNGEE. CDR3 amino acids: CASSGANTGELFF. For the CDR3, the DNA is TGTGCCAGCAGCGGCGCGAACACCGGGGAGCTGTTTTTT.

The chain uses TRBV10-3 and TRBJ1-5; D gene ambiguous. The CDR3 loop spans 11 amino acids. With 10 bases removed from V and 6 bases from J, the gap between germline ends came to 10 bases. Per germline, CDR1 ENHRY and CDR2 SYGVKD. CDR3 region: CATGWLQPQHF. The CDR3 nucleotides read TGTGCCACCGGGTGGCTTCAGCCCCAGCATTTT.

The J gene is TRBJ1-1, the V gene TRBV7-9; maybe TRBD1 (5 bases). The V gene lost 2 bases and the J gene lost 5 bases, with 12 bases spanning the gap. The length of the CDR3 is 14 residues. CDR1 and CDR2 from the germline V gene are SEHNR and FQNEAQ (reference sequence). The CDR3 sequence is CASSLMGGGTEAFF. CDR3 coding DNA: TGTGCCAGCAGCTTAATGGGGGGTGGTACTGAAGCTTTCTTT.

The chain recombines TRBV7-2 with TRBJ2-7, with D possibly TRBD1 on 5 matching bases. This CDR3 has 13 residues. The germline gives CDR1 SGHTA, CDR2 FQGNSA. V was cut by 4 bases and J by 2 bases, with 9 bases left in between. The CDR3 DNA reads as TGTGCCAGCAGCTCACGGACACCCTACGAGCAGTACTTC. Translated: CASSSRTPYEQYF.